The present TCR beta chain was sequenced within a study of T-cell memory formation after mild COVID-19. On the study more broadly: TCR clusters were largely donor specific. Whole-study findings and limits: Within pre-infection memory, some responding clones were found, suggesting cross-reactive memory joined. There was no confirmation that second-wave clones peaking on day 37 were SARS-CoV-2 specific.

Barcoded TCR alpha and TCR beta cDNA libraries with UMIs came from 5'RACE using constant-segment primers. TCRdb reanalysed the 5' RACE reads using MiXCR and keeps one entry per CDR3 protein. Of about 140,000 distinct CDR3 sequences detected, more than 13% appear once; the ten largest clones hold 25% to 30%. This clonotype was counted many times. Its antigen is undetermined. The CDR3 has 16 residues. The ends lost 3 bases at V and 5 bases at J; junction bases unmatched: 4. The germline CDR1 and CDR2 sequences are SGHKS and YYEKEE (reference sequence). Sequenced: PBMCs or a T cell subset sorted from them (not recorded which). This chain joins TRBV5-5 and TRBJ2-1, with 14 bases fitting TRBD2. The TCR was taken from an adult woman who had mild COVID-19 (a few samples of this study predate the infection). Cell type and time point are not known. DNA of the CDR3: TGTGCCAGCAGCTCACGACTAGCGGGGGGGAACAATGAGCAGTTCTTC. Protein: CASSSRLAGGNNEQFF.